This T cell receptor (beta chain) was sequenced during a study of T cell repertoires in cytomegalovirus infection. At the level of the study: An indication of both CMV infection and matching HLA type came from public TCR beta signatures.

TCRdb re-called the reads with MiXCR, one entry per CDR3 protein. Here the sample spans 900,000 to 950,000 distinct CDR3 sequences, roughly 30% being singletons. This clonotype was counted only a few times. Its antigen is as yet unknown. Study results and caveats: Frequencies of public TCR beta families were cumulated, and this identified carriers of CMV plus the relevant HLA. HLA-C-restricted CMV clonotypes gave the most frequent clonotype in two of eight donors.

The input for sequencing was cultured CD8+ T cells from PBMCs, taken from culture after CMV antigen stimulation. The sequence was obtained from a human donor in good health (CMV status not recorded). Some clones in this sample may be carry-over from other donors' samples.

CDR3 DNA: TGTGCCAGCAGTCCCGTGGGACAGAGAATCTCTGGGGCCAACGTCCTGACTTTC. Translated, it gives CASSPVGQRISGANVLTF. The chain links TRBV7-9 to TRBJ2-6; 7 bases map to TRBD1. V shed 6 bases, J shed 0 bases, and the junction held 11 bases outside the gene matches. The CDR3 is 18 residues long. The germline V gene encodes CDR1 SEHNR and CDR2 FQNEAQ (reference sequence).